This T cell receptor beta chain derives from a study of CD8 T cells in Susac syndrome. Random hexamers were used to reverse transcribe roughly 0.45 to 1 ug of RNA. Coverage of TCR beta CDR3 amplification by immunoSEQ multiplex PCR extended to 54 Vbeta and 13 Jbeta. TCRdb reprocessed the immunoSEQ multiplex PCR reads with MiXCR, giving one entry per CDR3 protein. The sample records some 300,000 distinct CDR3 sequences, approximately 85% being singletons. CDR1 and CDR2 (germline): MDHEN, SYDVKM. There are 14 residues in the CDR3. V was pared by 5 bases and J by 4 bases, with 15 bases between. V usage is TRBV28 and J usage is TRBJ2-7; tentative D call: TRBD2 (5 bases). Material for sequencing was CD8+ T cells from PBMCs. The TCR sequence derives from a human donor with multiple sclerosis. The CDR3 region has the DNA TGTGCCAGCAGTGCGGACGGGAATGGGTACGAGCAGTACTTC. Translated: CASSADGNGYEQYF.